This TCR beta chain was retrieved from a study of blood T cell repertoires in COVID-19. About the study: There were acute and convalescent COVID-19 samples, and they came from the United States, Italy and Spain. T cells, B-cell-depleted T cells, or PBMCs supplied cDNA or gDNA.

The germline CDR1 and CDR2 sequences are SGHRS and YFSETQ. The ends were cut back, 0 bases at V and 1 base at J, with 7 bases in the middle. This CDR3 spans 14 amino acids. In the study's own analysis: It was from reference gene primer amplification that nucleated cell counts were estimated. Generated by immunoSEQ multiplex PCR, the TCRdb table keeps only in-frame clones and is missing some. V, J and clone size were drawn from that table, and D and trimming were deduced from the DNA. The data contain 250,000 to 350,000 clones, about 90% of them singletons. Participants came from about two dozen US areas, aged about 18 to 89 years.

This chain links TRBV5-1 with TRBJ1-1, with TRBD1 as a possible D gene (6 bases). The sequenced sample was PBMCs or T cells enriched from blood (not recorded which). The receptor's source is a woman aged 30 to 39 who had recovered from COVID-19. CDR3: CASSLVGQNTEAFF. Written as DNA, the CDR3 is TGCGCCAGCAGCTTGGTGGGACAGAACACTGAAGCTTTCTTT.